This T cell receptor beta chain comes out of a study of cytomegalovirus exposure and HLA in healthy donors. The PCR had 60 Vbeta and 13 Jbeta primers. Assay: immunoSEQ multiplex PCR; the TCRdb copy retains only in-frame clones and omits some. The sample yields around 110,000 clones, 70% to 80% seen once. CDR3 length equals 15 residues. The germline V gene encodes CDR1 MDHEN and CDR2 SYDVKM. The junction had 7 bases not matched to a gene; V was cut back by 6 bases and J by 3 bases. This clone was recorded only once. This clonotype was sampled from a man aged 25 to 40 in good health and CMV-seropositive. The specimen sequenced was PBMCs. This sequence joins TRBV28 and TRBJ2-2, with 7 nucleotides matching TRBD1. The CDR3 sequence: CASRPRQGDTGELFF. As DNA, the CDR3 is TGTGCCAGCAGACCTAGACAGGGAGACACCGGGGAGCTGTTTTTT.